These 2 T cell receptor beta chains were sequenced from one sample in a study of OX40 agonist ivuxolimab in advanced cancers. The repertoire was sequenced with immunoSEQ multiplex PCR; TCRdb's copy has only in-frame clones and lacks some. The sample records tens of thousands of clones, roughly four fifths being singletons. The sequenced sample was CD4+ or CD8+ T cells sorted from blood, obtained in a trial of the OX40 agonist ivuxolimab. These TCRs come from an adult with an advanced solid tumor such as melanoma, head and neck, liver or kidney cancer.

The V and J genes are TRBV7-9 and TRBJ2-1; D is tentatively TRBD1 or TRBD2 (5 bases each). This CDR3 comprises 17 residues. With 1 base removed from V and 0 bases from J, the gap between germline ends came to 13 bases. Germline assignment: CDR1 SEHNR and CDR2 FQNEAQ (reference sequence). CDR3 DNA sequence: TGTGCCAGCAGCTTAGGTTCGGGACCAGACTCCTACAATGAGCAGTTCTTC. It yields the protein CASSLGSGPDSYNEQFF.

The V gene is TRBV10-1, the J gene TRBJ2-5; maybe TRBD1 (6 bases). Germline V CDR1 and CDR2: WNHNN, SYGVQD (reference sequence). The ends were cut back, 0 bases at V and 3 bases at J, with 11 bases in the middle. This CDR3 spans 15 amino acids. CDR3 sequence: CASSESVRGEETQYF. The CDR3 DNA reads TGCGCCAGCAGTGAGTCTGTCAGGGGAGAAGAGACCCAGTACTTC.